A single sample is the source of the 6 T cell receptor beta chains below, sequenced in a study of T cells expressing NK-cell markers. TCRdb derives one entry per CDR3 protein from the 5' RACE reads, leaving out DNA. Recorded for this sample: 160,000 or so distinct CDR3 sequences. The sequencing input was blood T cells: a sorted CD56 or NKG2C T cell subset, CD4+ or CD8+ T cells, or bulk PBMC T cells (not recorded which). All receptors derive from a woman aged 18-69 years in good health.

The J gene is TRBJ2-7, the V gene TRBV27; the D call of TRBD2 rests on TCRdb alone, since no DNA is present to check it. The CDR3 length is 15 residues. Germline values: CDR1 MNHEY, CDR2 SMNVEV (reference sequence). The CDR3 sequence is CASSFLLGSIYEQYF.

The V gene is TRBV4-1, the J gene TRBJ2-3; without DNA, the TCRdb call of TRBD1 cannot be checked. The CDR3 is 16 amino acids. Germline-derived CDR1 and CDR2 are MGHRA and YSYEKL. CDR3 sequence: CASSQEWAGGTDTQYF.

The chain carries TRBV5-1 and TRBJ1-2; the TRBD1 assignment by TCRdb is unverifiable without DNA. CDR1 is SGHRS and CDR2 is YFSETQ in the germline V gene. The CDR3 is 12 residues long. The chain's CDR3 is CASTKDWEGYTF.

The chain joins TRBV5-4 to TRBJ2-3; TCRdb's D gene call, TRBD1, goes unchecked for lack of DNA. CDR1 SGHNT and CDR2 YYREEE come from the germline V gene (reference sequence). The CDR3 is made up of 15 amino acids. The CDR3 region is CASSLSAGDTDTQYF.

V gene TRBV3-1 combines with J gene TRBJ2-1; TCRdb picks TRBD2, but there is no DNA to check that call. The CDR3 covers 17 residues. Germline V lookup: CDR1 LGHDT, CDR2 YNNKEL (reference sequence). CDR3 protein: CASSQSGLATTHNEQFF.

This chain connects TRBV7-6 to TRBJ2-5. The CDR3 loop spans 11 amino acids. Looked up from germline, CDR1 is SGHVS and CDR2 is FNYEAQ. CDR3 in amino acids: CASSSRETQYF.